This T cell receptor beta chain was captured by sequencing in a study of blood T cell repertoires in COVID-19. Study-level information: Sample material is recorded as cDNA or gDNA derived from T cells, B-cell-depleted T cells, or PBMCs.

The CDR3 runs to 15 residues. CDR1 is MNHEY and CDR2 is SVGAGI in the germline V gene. V trimming: 4 bases; J trimming: 6 bases; junction bases outside the gene matches: 7. In the original workflow: From reference gene primer amplification, estimates of nucleated cell counts were derived. The data were produced by immunoSEQ multiplex PCR, yet TCRdb's version contains in-frame clones alone and is incomplete. V and J calls and clone size are those listed in that table; D and trimming were worked out from the DNA. The sample includes some 240,000 clones, less than 90% of them seen just once. The TCR sequence derives from a woman aged 40 to 55 who had recovered from COVID-19. Sequencing was carried out using peripheral blood. V gene TRBV6-5 combines with J gene TRBJ2-4; TRBD1 matches at 9 bases. The CDR3 coding sequence is TGTGCCAGCAGTTTCTCGGACAGGGGAGGAAACATTCAGTACTTC. Protein product: CASSFSDRGGNIQYF.